This T cell receptor (beta chain) originates from a study of CD8 T cells in Susac syndrome (dated by TCRdb to about 2019). Background for the entire study: The study used repertoire sequencing to test whether antigen drove CD8+ T cell activation and differentiation in Susac syndrome.

With respect to this clonotype: Its specific antigen is unknown. Base quality data are lacking; no much larger clone is found one base away.

There are 15 amino acids in the CDR3, from cysteine to phenylalanine inclusive. Only the CDR3 portion is preserved as DNA: 45 bases, with reading frame beginning at the first base. Relative to germline, V is 2 bases shorter and J is 0 bases shorter, with 8 bases between their ends. Per the germline V gene, KGHSH is the CDR1 and LQKENI is the CDR2. Overall results and qualifications from the work: The number of individuals in the TCR sequencing and HLA analysis was acknowledged as relatively small.

High-throughput TCR beta sequencing profiled peripheral blood CD8+ and CD4+ T cells from healthy donors, Susac syndrome patients and multiple sclerosis patients. Treatment-naive patients with stable or active relapsing-remitting disease fulfilling revised McDonald criteria were used as multiple sclerosis controls. Bulk CD8+ and CD4+ T cells were purified magnetically by negative isolation, whereas CD8+ TEMRA cells were enriched by FACS. Blood was drawn into EDTA tubes, processed within 24 hours, and PBMCs were isolated by density gradient centrifugation. PBMCs intended for TCR sequencing were cryopreserved in liquid nitrogen and thawed later in a water bath at 37 degrees C. Purity of sorted or isolated CD4+, CD8+ and CD8+ TEMRA cells was at least 90%. RNA was extracted using the RNeasy kit, and roughly 0.45 to 1 microgram was reverse transcribed with random hexamers. The immunoSEQ multiplex PCR assay, covering 54 Vbeta and 13 Jbeta segments, was used to amplify TCR beta CDR3 regions. PCR amplification bias was corrected using a synthetic template baseline for primer optimization and computational correction. The study's processing was this. Reads were assigned to V, D and J genes according to IMGT and analyzed in immunoSEQ Analyzer, with only productive sequences retained. Clonality was computed as one minus Shannon entropy normalized by log2 of the number of productive unique sequences. Public and private clones were assessed among the 100 most prevalent clones of each patient and control. Clones were defined as Susac-specific when absent from the healthy and MS cohorts, from 1052 published viral clones and from other ImmuneACCESS disease sequences. TCRdb reworked the public reads: Q25 trimming with fastp, MiXCR clone assembly, productive beta chains retained. CDR3 protein sequences are deduplicated, and each keeps its most common genes and DNA. The V and J calls and clone size come from TCRdb's table, not from the authors' own analysis. Present in this sample are over 130,000 distinct CDR3 sequences, approximately 95% of which were seen just once. The top ten hold 0.11% of the sample.

The chain was built from TRBV18 and TRBJ2-1; the D gene cannot be named for sure. Sequenced: CD4+ T cells from PBMCs. This clonotype was obtained from a human donor with multiple sclerosis. The CDR3 sequence is CASSPGVGSYNEQFF. The DNA reads as follows: TGTGCCAGCTCACCAGGGGTTGGCTCCTACAATGAGCAGTTCTTC.